These 10 T cell receptor beta chains share one sample of origin, sequenced in a study of tumor and adjacent non-tumor tissue in lung cancer (dated by TCRdb to the late 2010s). Receptors were amplified or captured by multiplex PCR. The sequencing machine was an Illumina HiSeq 2500. TCRbeta libraries were constructed through three rounds of nested PCR with primers (Table S4) according to protocols modified from ARM-PCR. Using fastp at Q25 and MiXCR, TCRdb reprocessed the public reads and kept productive beta chains. Merged by CDR3 protein, the rows form single entries marked with the most common genes and DNA. This sample lists 47,000 or so distinct CDR3 sequences; around 60% were detected once. The ten largest clones capture approximately 30% of the sample. RNA was isolated from bulk unsorted tissue, and RNA quality was assessed with a NanoDrop ND-1000 and an Agilent 2100. The normal lung samples consisted of distant non-tumor tissue collected more than 3 cm from the tumor edge.

The sequencing input was distant non-tumor lung tissue. Receptors originate from a woman aged 70-85 years with non-small cell lung cancer.

This clonotype came up a few times. The chain combines TRBV29-1 with TRBJ2-7; 8 positions agree with TRBD1. J lost 6 bases, V lost 5 bases, and 12 bases had no gene match. The germline gives CDR1 SQVTM, CDR2 ANQGSEA. The CDR3 is 14 residues long. The CDR3 loop reads CSVIQGVPTGEQYF. In DNA form, the CDR3 reads TGCAGCGTTATACAGGGGGTCCCTACCGGCGAGCAGTACTTC.

In regard to this clonotype: Compared with germline, one end of the junction differs, possibly owing to a read error. The chain joins TRBV6-2 or TRBV6-3 to TRBJ2-7; TRBD2 matches 8 bases. CDR3 size: 15 residues. CDR1 is MNHEY and CDR2 is SVGEGT in the germline V gene. As DNA, the CDR3 is TGTGTCAGCATTGGCCTAGGGCGGGAGGACTACGAGCAGTACTTC. It encodes CVSIGLGREDYEQYF.

The genes are TRBV29-1 and TRBJ2-7; TRBD2 aligns across 7 bases. The V gene's germline CDR1 is SQVTM and CDR2 ANQGSEA. Trimming removed 6 bases from V and 3 bases from J; junction bases left unmatched: 5. CDR3 length: 12 residues. The CDR3 nucleotides are TGCAGCGTGAGGGAGGGGTACTACGAGCAGTACTTC. Translation: CSVREGYYEQYF.

A remark on this clonotype: No conserved phenylalanine or tryptophan is present at the end of the CDR3, so a read error is the likely explanation. CDR3: CSAEGPNNYGYTS. The CDR3 nucleotides read TGCAGCGCTGAGGGACCGAACAACTATGGCTACACCTCC. The chain couples TRBV29-1 to TRBJ1-2; tentative D call: TRBD1 (5 bases). This CDR3 is built from 13 residues. V was shortened by 7 bases and J by 2 bases, with 14 bases between the two germline ends. Germline CDR1 and CDR2: SQVTM and ANQGSEA.

About this clonotype: The CDR3 end shows no conserved phenylalanine or tryptophan, and so a read error is likely. The chain carries TRBV2 and TRBJ1-6; TRBD1 might be the D (5 bases). CDR1 is SNHLY and CDR2 is FYNNEI in the germline V gene. The CDR3 is made up of 15 amino acids. The CDR3 DNA reads as TGTGCCAGCAGGTCCCTAATGGGACCCAATTCACGCCTCCACATT. Encoded protein: CASRSLMGPNSRLHI.

V and J are TRBV28 and TRBJ2-5; TRBD2 matches at 7 bases. This CDR3 contains 16 residues. V lost 8 bases to trimming and J lost 9 bases; unmatched junction nucleotides: 21. Germline V gives CDR1 MDHEN, CDR2 SYDVKM. DNA for the CDR3: TGTGCCAGCTGCCTGACTAGCTGGAGGGCCAGGGAGGCCCAGTACTTC. Protein: CASCLTSWRAREAQYF.

As to this clonotype: At one boundary the junction diverges from the germline segment, which might be a read error. CDR3 sequence reads: CASSGSSGAKVLTF. CDR3 coding DNA: TGTGCCAGCAGCGGAAGTTCTGGGGCCAAAGTCCTGACTTTC. The V call is TRBV6-5, the J call TRBJ2-6; maybe TRBD1 (5 bases). The CDR3 has 14 residues. Per germline, CDR1 MNHEY and CDR2 SVGAGI.

This clonotype was counted once. The chain links TRBV11-2 to TRBJ2-1; TRBD2 agrees at 8 bases. Losses at the gene ends were 7 bases for V and 10 bases for J; bases not matched to a gene: 21. The germline gives CDR1 SGHAT, CDR2 FQNNGV. This CDR3 spans 17 amino acids. The CDR3 sequence: CASNRRGGRPSYGEQFF. For the CDR3, the DNA is TGTGCCAGCAACCGTAGGGGCGGGAGGCCCTCCTATGGGGAGCAGTTCTTC.

V and J are TRBV11-1 and TRBJ2-1; 7 bases line up with TRBD2. Germline trimming cut 5 bases from V and 2 bases from J; bases unmatched to any gene: 12. This CDR3 is 17 amino acids long. Germline CDR1 is SGHAT and CDR2 is FQDESV (reference sequence). The CDR3 sequence is CASSLPPREYTYNEQFF. In nucleotides, the CDR3 is TGTGCCAGCAGCCTTCCCCCGCGGGAGTACACCTACAATGAGCAGTTCTTC.

On this clonotype: Germline is not matched at one junction end, which may reflect a read error. V gene TRBV6-5 combines with J gene TRBJ2-5, with 10 bases matching TRBD2. The CDR3 contains 16 residues. Looked up from germline, CDR1 is MNHEY and CDR2 is SVGAGI. In DNA, the CDR3 is TGTGTCAGCAGCCAATCCCAGCGGGAGGGCCAAGAGACCCAGTACTTC. This sequence encodes CVSSQSQREGQETQYF.